These 9 T cell receptor beta chains came from one sample sequenced in a study of T cells in Graves' hyperthyroidism and ophthalmopathy. Amplified TCR beta CDR3 regions derived from RNA transcripts. Initially, a first-round RT-PCR of the TCR CDR3 employed the HTBI primer set. TCRdb processed the multiplex PCR reads anew with MiXCR; each CDR3 protein has one entry. The sample lists fewer than 650,000 distinct CDR3 sequences, around 50% occurring once. The sequenced sample was peripheral blood or thyroid tissue (not recorded which). The receptors were gathered from an adult woman with Graves' disease, either hyperthyroidism or ophthalmopathy (not recorded which).

This clonotype occurred many times. J is TRBJ1-4 and V is TRBV14, with D hard to call. The CDR3 runs to 12 residues. The germline V and J ends were trimmed by 1 base and 11 bases, with 8 bases remaining between them. CDR1 is SGHDN, CDR2 FVKESK, per germline. The CDR3 is CASSQVLGKLFF. For the CDR3, the DNA is TGTGCCAGCAGCCAAGTTTTGGGGAAACTGTTTTTT. Supplemented by reference TRBV14 and TRBJ1-4, the full variable domain reads EAGVTQFPSHSVIEKGQTVTLRCDPISGHDNLYWYRRVMGKEIKFLLHFVKESKQDESGMPNNRFLAERTGGTYSTLKVQPAELEDSGVYFCASSQVLGKLFFGSGTQLSVL.

This clonotype was picked up a small number of times. This sequence joins TRBV29-1 and TRBJ1-3; D ambiguous. Germline assignment: CDR1 SQVTM and CDR2 ANQGSEA. The CDR3 spans 12 residues. Trimming removed 5 bases from V and 0 bases from J, with 5 bases in between. The CDR3 DNA is TGCAGCGTTACAAGCTCTGGAAACACCATATATTTT. This gives the protein CSVTSSGNTIYF. Looking up the rest from reference TRBV29-1 and TRBJ1-3 gives the full variable domain: SAVISQKPSRDICQRGTSLTIQCQVDSQVTMMFWYRQQPGQSLTLIATANQGSEATYESGFVIDKFPISRPNLTFSTLTVSNMSPEDSSIYLCSVTSSGNTIYFGEGSWLTVV.

Worth noting for this clonotype: A read error is possible here, since a much larger clone lies one base away. CDR3 amino acids: CASGLAGGTVEKLFF. The CDR3 bases are TGTGCCAGCGGCTTGGCGGGGGGAACGGTTGAAAAACTGTTTTTT. The V and J genes are TRBV5-4 and TRBJ1-4; D is possibly TRBD1 (5 bases). The germline CDR1 and CDR2 sequences are SGHNT and YYREEE (reference sequence). This CDR3 contains 15 residues.

The table lists this clonotype with a count of one. V and J are TRBV9 and TRBJ2-2; the D is unclear. V was shortened by 2 bases and J by 2 bases, with 16 bases between the two germline ends. The CDR3 runs to 17 residues. Germline V CDR1 and CDR2: SGDLS, YYNGEE. The CDR3 DNA is TGTGCCAGCAGCGTCCCAAGAGGCGGACCAAACACCGGGGAGCTGTTTTTT. It specifies CASSVPRGGPNTGELFF.

This rearrangement joins TRBV28 to TRBJ1-5; D ambiguous. CDR3 size: 15 residues. Germline values: CDR1 MDHEN, CDR2 SYDVKM. V was trimmed by 6 bases and J by 0 bases, leaving 12 bases between them. The CDR3 sequence is CASRGGSDSNQPQHF. The DNA for the CDR3 is TGTGCCAGCAGGGGAGGGTCGGATAGCAATCAGCCCCAGCATTTT.

The chain joins TRBV7-6 to TRBJ1-2; D might be TRBD1 (6 bases). V shed 4 bases and J shed 4 bases, with 16 bases lying between them. The CDR3 sequence is 15 residues long. Per the germline V gene, CDR1 is SGHVS and CDR2 is FNYEAQ. The CDR3 here is CASSYLEGGSYGYTF. In DNA form, the CDR3 reads TGTGCCAGCAGCTATCTCGAGGGGGGATCCTATGGCTACACCTTC.

J is TRBJ2-7 and V is TRBV7-6, with a tentative D call TRBD1 (6 bases). V dropped 9 bases and J dropped 13 bases, with 13 bases sitting between them. The germline V gene encodes CDR1 SGHVS and CDR2 FNYEAQ. The CDR3 totals 9 residues. CDR3 sequence: CARTGGPYF. The CDR3 DNA follows: TGTGCCAGGACAGGCGGACCATACTTC. Supplemented by reference TRBV7-6 and TRBJ2-7, the full variable domain reads GAGVSQSPRYKVTKRGQDVALRCDPISGHVSLYWYRQALGQGPEFLTYFNYEAQQDKSGLPNDRFSAERPEGSISTLTIQRTEQRDSAMYRCARTGGPYFGPGTRLTVT.

This clonotype was seen repeatedly, ten times or more. CDR3 in amino acids: CASSGDFGRDALYEQYF. The CDR3 DNA sequence: TGTGCCAGCTCCGGGGATTTCGGCCGGGATGCACTCTACGAGCAGTACTTC. The rearrangement joins TRBV7-9 to TRBJ2-7; possible D gene TRBD2, 5 bases. This CDR3 has 17 amino acids. The V gene lost 8 bases and the J gene lost 3 bases, with 26 bases spanning the gap. Germline V gene sequence: CDR1 SEHNR, CDR2 FQNEAQ (reference sequence).

The chain has TRBV7-3 and TRBJ1-1; D is undetermined. CDR3 size: 12 residues. Germline V CDR1 and CDR2: SGHTA, FQGTGA. Trimming cost V 5 bases and J 11 bases, with 15 bases left between them. CDR3 sequence (DNA): TGTGCCAGCAGCCCGAGGACTAGCGGGGCTTTCTTT. The encoded protein is CASSPRTSGAFF.